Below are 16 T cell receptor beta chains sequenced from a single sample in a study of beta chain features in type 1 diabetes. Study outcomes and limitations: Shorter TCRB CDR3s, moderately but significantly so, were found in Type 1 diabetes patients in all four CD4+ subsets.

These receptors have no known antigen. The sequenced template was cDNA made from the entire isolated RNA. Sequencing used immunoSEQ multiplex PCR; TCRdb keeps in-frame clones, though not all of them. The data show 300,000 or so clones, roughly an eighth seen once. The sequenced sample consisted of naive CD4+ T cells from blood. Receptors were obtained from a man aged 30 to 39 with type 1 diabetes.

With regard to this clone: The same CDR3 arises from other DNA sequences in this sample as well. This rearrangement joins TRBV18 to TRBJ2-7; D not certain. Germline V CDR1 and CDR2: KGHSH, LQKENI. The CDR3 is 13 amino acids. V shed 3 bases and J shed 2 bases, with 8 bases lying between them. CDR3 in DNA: TGTGCCAGCTCACCGGGCAGTACCTACGAGCAGTACTTC. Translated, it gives CASSPGSTYEQYF.

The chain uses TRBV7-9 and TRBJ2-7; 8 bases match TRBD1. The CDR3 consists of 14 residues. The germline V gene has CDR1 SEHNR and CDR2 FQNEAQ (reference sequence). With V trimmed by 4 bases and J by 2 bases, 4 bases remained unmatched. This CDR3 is CASSSGTGTYEQYF. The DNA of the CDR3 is TGTGCCAGCAGCTCCGGGACAGGAACCTACGAGCAGTACTTC.

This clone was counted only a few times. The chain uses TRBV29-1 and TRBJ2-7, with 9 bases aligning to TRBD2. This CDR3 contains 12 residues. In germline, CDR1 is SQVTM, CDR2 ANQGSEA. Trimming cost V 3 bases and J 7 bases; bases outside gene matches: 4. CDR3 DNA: TGCAGCGTTGATAGCGGGAGTCATGAGCAGTACTTC. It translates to CSVDSGSHEQYF.

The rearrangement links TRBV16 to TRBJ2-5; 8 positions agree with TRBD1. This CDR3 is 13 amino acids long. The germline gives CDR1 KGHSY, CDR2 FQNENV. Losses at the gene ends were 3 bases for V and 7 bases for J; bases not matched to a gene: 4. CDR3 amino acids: CASSHGQGGTQYF. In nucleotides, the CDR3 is TGTGCCAGCAGCCATGGACAGGGCGGGACCCAGTACTTC.

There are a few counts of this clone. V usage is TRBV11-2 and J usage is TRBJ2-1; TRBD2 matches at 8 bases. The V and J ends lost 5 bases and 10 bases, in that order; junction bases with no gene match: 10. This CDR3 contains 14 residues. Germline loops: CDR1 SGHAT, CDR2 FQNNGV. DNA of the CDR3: TGTGCCAGCAGCCGCATAAGCGGGAGCCGGGAGCAGTTCTTC. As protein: CASSRISGSREQFF.

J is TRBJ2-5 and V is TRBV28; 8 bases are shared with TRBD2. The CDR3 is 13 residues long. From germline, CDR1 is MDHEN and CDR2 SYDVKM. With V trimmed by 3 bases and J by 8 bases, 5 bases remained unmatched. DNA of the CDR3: TGTGCCAGCAGTTTGGGGCGGGAGGTCACCCAGTACTTC. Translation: CASSLGREVTQYF.

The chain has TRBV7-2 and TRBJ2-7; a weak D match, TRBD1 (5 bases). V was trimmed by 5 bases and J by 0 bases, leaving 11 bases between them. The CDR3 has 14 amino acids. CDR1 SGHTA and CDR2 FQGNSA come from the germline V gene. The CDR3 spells CASSLTASSYEQYF. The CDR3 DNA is TGTGCCAGCAGCCTGACAGCGAGCTCCTACGAGCAGTACTTC.

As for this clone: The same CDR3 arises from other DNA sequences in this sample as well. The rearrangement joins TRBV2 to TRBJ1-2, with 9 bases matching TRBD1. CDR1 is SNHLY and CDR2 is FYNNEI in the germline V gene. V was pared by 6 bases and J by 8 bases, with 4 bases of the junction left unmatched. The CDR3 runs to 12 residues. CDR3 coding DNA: TGTGCCAGCAGCCGGACAGGGGTCGGCTACACCTTC. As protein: CASSRTGVGYTF.

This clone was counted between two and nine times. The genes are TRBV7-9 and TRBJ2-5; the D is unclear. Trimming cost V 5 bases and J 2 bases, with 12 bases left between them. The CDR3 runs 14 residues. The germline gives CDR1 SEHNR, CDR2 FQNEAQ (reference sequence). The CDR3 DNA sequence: TGTGCCAGCAGCGAGTGGTACTCACAAGAGACCCAGTACTTC. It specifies CASSEWYSQETQYF. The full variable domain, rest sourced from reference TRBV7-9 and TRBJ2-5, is DTGVSQNPRHKITKRGQNVTFRCDPISEHNRLYWYRQTLGQGPEFLTYFQNEAQLEKSRLLSDRFSAERPKGSFSTLEIQRTEQGDSAMYLCASSEWYSQETQYFGPGTRLLVL.

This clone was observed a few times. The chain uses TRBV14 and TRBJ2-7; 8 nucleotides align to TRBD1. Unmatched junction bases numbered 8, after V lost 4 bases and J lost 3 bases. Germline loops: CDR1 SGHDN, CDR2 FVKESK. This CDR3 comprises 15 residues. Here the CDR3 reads CASSRRGQENYEQYF. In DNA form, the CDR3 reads TGTGCCAGCAGCCGAAGGGGACAGGAGAACTACGAGCAGTACTTC. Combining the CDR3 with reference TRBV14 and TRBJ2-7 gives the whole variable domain EAGVTQFPSHSVIEKGQTVTLRCDPISGHDNLYWYRRVMGKEIKFLLHFVKESKQDESGMPNNRFLAERTGGTYSTLKVQPAELEDSGVYFCASSRRGQENYEQYFGPGTRLTVT.

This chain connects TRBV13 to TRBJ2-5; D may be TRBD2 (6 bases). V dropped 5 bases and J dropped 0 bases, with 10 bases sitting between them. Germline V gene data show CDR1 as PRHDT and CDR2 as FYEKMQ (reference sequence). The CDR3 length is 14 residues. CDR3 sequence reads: CASSRRDYQETQYF. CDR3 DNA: TGTGCCAGCAGCCGGCGGGACTACCAAGAGACCCAGTACTTC. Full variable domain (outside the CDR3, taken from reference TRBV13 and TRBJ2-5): AAGVIQSPRHLIKEKRETATLKCYPIPRHDTVYWYQQGPGQDPQFLISFYEKMQSDKGSIPDRFSAQQFSDYHSELNMSSLELGDSALYFCASSRRDYQETQYFGPGTRLLVL.

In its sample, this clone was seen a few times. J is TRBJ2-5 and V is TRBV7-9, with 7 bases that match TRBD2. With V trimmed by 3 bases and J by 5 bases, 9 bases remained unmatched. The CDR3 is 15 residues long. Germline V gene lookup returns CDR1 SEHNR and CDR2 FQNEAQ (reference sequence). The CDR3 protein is CASSFGQLGGETQYF. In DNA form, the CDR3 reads TGTGCCAGCAGCTTTGGCCAGCTCGGGGGGGAGACCCAGTACTTC.

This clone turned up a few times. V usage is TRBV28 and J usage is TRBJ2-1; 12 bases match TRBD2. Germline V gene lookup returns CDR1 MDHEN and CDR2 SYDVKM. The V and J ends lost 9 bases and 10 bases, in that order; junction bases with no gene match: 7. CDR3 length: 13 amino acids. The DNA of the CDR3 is TGTGCCAGTCGACTAGCGGGAGTGCAGGAGCAGTTCTTC. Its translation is CASRLAGVQEQFF.

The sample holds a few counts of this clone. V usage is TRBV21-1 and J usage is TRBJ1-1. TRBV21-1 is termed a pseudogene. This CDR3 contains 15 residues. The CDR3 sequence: CASSNRGHLNTEAFF. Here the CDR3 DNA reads TGTGCCAGCAGCAACAGAGGGCATTTGAACACTGAAGCTTTCTTT.

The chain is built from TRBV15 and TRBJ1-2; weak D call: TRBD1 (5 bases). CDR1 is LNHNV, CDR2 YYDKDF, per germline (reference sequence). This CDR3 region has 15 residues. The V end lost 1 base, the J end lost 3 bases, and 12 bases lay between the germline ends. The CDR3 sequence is CATSRAGQTYYGYTF. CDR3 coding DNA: TGTGCCACCAGCAGAGCAGGGCAGACGTACTATGGCTACACCTTC.

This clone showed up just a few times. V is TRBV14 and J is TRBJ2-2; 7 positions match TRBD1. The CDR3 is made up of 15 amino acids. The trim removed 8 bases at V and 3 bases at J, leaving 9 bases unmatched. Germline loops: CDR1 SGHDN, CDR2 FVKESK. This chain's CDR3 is CASQTGNVHTGELFF. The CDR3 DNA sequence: TGTGCCAGCCAGACAGGGAACGTACACACCGGGGAGCTGTTTTTT.